This section outlines one T cell receptor beta chain sequence together with its context. Its antigen is undetermined. Sequencing used immunoSEQ multiplex PCR; TCRdb keeps in-frame clones, though not all of them. The sample records some 340,000 clones, roughly 84% being singletons. The data stem from a study of Ad26.COV2.S vaccination and SARS-CoV-2 variants. Whole-study findings and limits: Vaccine recipients posted higher spike-specific TCR breadth than their placebo counterparts. Analytic work on TCR breadth and depth might have understated the full extent of total T cell responses.

The junction had 2 bases not matched to a gene; V was cut back by 2 bases and J by 2 bases. This CDR3 spans 15 amino acids. The germline V gene has CDR1 SGHRS and CDR2 YFSETQ. The treatment is: roughly 19 received Ad26.COV2.S at low or high dose, single or two shots; roughly five received placebo; per-sample allocation not given. Collection of the samples took place on day 63 after the first injection of vaccine or placebo. What was given as vaccine was an Ad26 vector encoding Wuhan-strain SARS-CoV-2 spike. The gene calls are TRBV5-1 and TRBJ2-3, with 10 positions matching TRBD2. The clonotype originates from a person between 18 and 60 years old who received the Ad26.COV2.S COVID-19 vaccine or a placebo. The sequences come from peripheral blood, collected in a trial of Ad26.COV2.S vaccine versus placebo. CDR3 residues: CASSLAGGHTDTQYF. In DNA, the CDR3 is TGCGCCAGCAGCTTAGCGGGGGGGCACACAGATACGCAGTATTTT.